The clone carrying this T cell receptor beta chain is a singleton in its sample. Enrollment of patients from Seattle took place during active infection, with longitudinal follow-up. These data come from a study of blood T cell repertoires in COVID-19. Study background: There were acute and convalescent COVID-19 samples, and they came from the United States, Italy and Spain. T cells, B-cell-depleted T cells, or PBMCs provided the cDNA or gDNA that served as material.

Per the original data handling: Reference gene primers were amplified, and this amplification served to estimate nucleated cell counts. Profiling relied on immunoSEQ multiplex PCR, and the TCRdb table lists in-frame clones only, not all of them. For V, J and clone size, that table is used; D and trimming come from the DNA. The table lists 150,000 to 160,000 clones, approximately 80% of them singletons. Trimming cost V 7 bases and J 5 bases, with 20 bases left between them. This CDR3 contains 15 residues. Germline loops: CDR1 MNHEY, CDR2 SVGAGI. The clonotype comes from a woman aged 55-69 years with COVID-19, enrolled during active disease. Sequencing was performed on peripheral blood. The chain employs TRBV6-5 and TRBJ1-2; tentative D call: TRBD1 (6 bases). The CDR3 is CASTMTGLAGYGYTF. CDR3 nucleotide sequence: TGTGCCAGCACTATGACAGGTTTAGCAGGGTATGGCTACACCTTC.